This T cell receptor beta chain was profiled in a study of blood T cell repertoires in COVID-19. Study-wide context: From the United States, Italy and Spain came samples of acute and convalescent COVID-19.

Here immunoSEQ multiplex PCR was the method, and the copy in TCRdb shows in-frame clones only, minus some. The sample includes a few hundred thousand clones, about nine tenths of them seen just once. This study enrolled people aged about 18 to 90 from around 26 US geographic areas. Which cohort a participant joined came from the clinical history participants gave. This TCR was sampled from a woman aged 50 to 60 who had been exposed to COVID-19. Sequencing used PBMCs or T cells enriched from blood (not recorded which).

In nucleotides, the CDR3 is TGTGCCAGCAGTTGGAAAGCAGGGGCCACTGAAGCTTTCTTT. Amino acid sequence: CASSWKAGATEAFF. The rearrangement joins TRBV28 to TRBJ1-1; D is perhaps TRBD1 (6 bases). This CDR3 has 14 amino acids. The V gene lost 4 bases and the J gene lost 4 bases, with 13 bases spanning the gap. The germline V gene encodes CDR1 MDHEN and CDR2 SYDVKM. Drawing the rest from reference TRBV28 and TRBJ1-1, the complete variable domain is DVKVTQSSRYLVKRTGEKVFLECVQDMDHENMFWYRQDPGLGLRLIYFSYDVKMKEKGDIPEGYSVSREKKERFSLILESASTNQTSMYLCASSWKAGATEAFFGQGTRLTVV.